This T cell receptor (beta chain) comes out of a study of blood T cell repertoires in COVID-19. At the level of the study: Acute and convalescent COVID-19 samples came from the United States, Italy and Spain. T cells, B-cell-depleted T cells, or PBMCs provided the cDNA or gDNA that served as material.

Only in-frame clones appear in the TCRdb table, and some are missing; sequencing was by immunoSEQ multiplex PCR. The sample includes some 130,000 clones, about nine tenths seen only once; the top ten take 10% to 13%. V was clipped by 3 bases and J by 7 bases; unmatched bases: 6. The length of the CDR3 is 14 residues. The germline V gene has CDR1 MNHEY and CDR2 SMNVEV (reference sequence). Sequenced material: peripheral blood. The clonotype originates from a man over 45 with acute or convalescent COVID-19. This rearrangement joins TRBV27 to TRBJ1-2; the match to TRBD1 covers 9 bases. CDR3 nucleotides: TGTGCCAGCAGTTTCGGGGGACAGGGATTTGGCTACACCTTC. Encoded protein: CASSFGGQGFGYTF.